This entry concerns a single T cell receptor beta chain. Antigen specificity is unknown. The assay was immunoSEQ multiplex PCR, and TCRdb's table has in-frame clones only and misses some. The sample includes 100,000 to 150,000 clones, 75% to 90% of them seen just once. These data are taken from a study of T cell responses to AZD1222 COVID-19 vaccine. The V end was cut by 6 bases, the J end by 7 bases, with 12 bases between. Germline loops: CDR1 MDHEN, CDR2 SYDVKM. The length of the CDR3 is 12 residues. Regarding the study as a whole: CD4 TCRs covered the whole spike, strongest at regions 160-218 and 743-854. Baseline testing showed seropositivity in only a handful of AZD1222 recipients. Females outnumbered males among donors, who were mostly white British; clonal diversity was possibly underestimated.

V and J are TRBV28 and TRBJ1-1; D is uncertain. This TCR was sampled from an adult in good health. The specimen comprised peripheral blood, sampled on day 0 of AZD1222 vaccination. CDR3 sequence: CASRSAILEAFF. The CDR3 bases are TGTGCCAGCAGGTCGGCGATTCTTGAAGCTTTCTTT.